These T cell receptor beta chains were read from a single sample in a study of T cells after yellow fever vaccination. TCRdb itself ran the 5' RACE reads through MiXCR, one entry per CDR3 protein. The sample contains about 220,000 distinct CDR3 sequences, under 3.5% of which appear only once. Here the sequenced sample was CD4+ T cells sorted from PBMCs, taken 10 days after the yellow fever booster vaccination. The source is a man between 18 and 29 years old who received the YFV17D yellow fever vaccine. The CDR3 runs from the conserved cysteine through the conserved F or W.

V gene	J gene	CDR3 protein
TRBV7-2	TRBJ2-5	CASSLMAIETQYF
TRBV5-8	TRBJ2-5	CASSLVTGYVTQYF
TRBV5-1	TRBJ1-1	CASSLGTTGGRTEAFF
TRBV2	TRBJ1-5	CASSELENQPQHF
TRBV4-3	TRBJ2-2	CASSQRFRDQTGELFF
TRBV19	TRBJ1-5	CASSPGVRSNQPQHF
TRBV28	TRBJ2-1	CASTPGNEQFF
TRBV7-2	TRBJ2-1	CASSLDPQRGAWEQFF
TRBV2	TRBJ2-5	CASSADRGWETQYF
TRBV5-1	TRBJ1-4	CASSMSGTDEKLFF
TRBV10-3	TRBJ2-5	CAISESGGQETQYF
TRBV5-4	TRBJ2-3	CASSTPRTRSTDTQYF
TRBV5-1	TRBJ2-7	CASNRGTGGYEQYF
TRBV30	TRBJ2-5	CACTDRVGQETQYF
TRBV10-2	TRBJ2-4	CASSEQGSKNIQYF
TRBV20-1	TRBJ2-7	CSARSPGGTYEQYF
TRBV5-1	TRBJ2-1	CASSRRDRVYNEQFF
TRBV7-3	TRBJ1-2	CASSHSGASGYTF
TRBV4-1	TRBJ2-7	CASSPVPSYEQYF
TRBV6-1	TRBJ2-5	CASSEASGPLLAAQYF
TRBV3-1	TRBJ2-5	CASSQVGRKPSGTQYF
TRBV20-1	TRBJ2-3	CSAKPQGSGTDTQYF